A selection of T cell receptor beta chains follows, all from one sample in a study of PD-L1 blockade in urothelial cancer. Generated by immunoSEQ multiplex PCR, the TCRdb table keeps only in-frame clones and is missing some. The sample has tens of thousands of clones; approximately 80% are singletons. The material was PBMCs, obtained around atezolizumab (anti-PD-L1) treatment. Source of these receptors: a man aged 60 to 69 with urothelial cancer. Both conserved end residues are part of each CDR3. Fields, in order: D gene, V gene, J gene, clone size, CDR3 protein, CDR3 DNA. D genes are given only for firm matches. Not all rows give a size; the values are once, few, many and, for expanded clones, a class.

TRBD1	TRBV5-4	TRBJ2-1	few	CASSFDRGTAEQFF	TGTGCCAGCAGCTTCGACAGGGGGACGGCTGAGCAGTTCTTC
.	TRBV5-1	TRBJ1-1	.	CASSLGTSRGFTEAFF	TGCGCCAGCAGCTTAGGGACATCCCGAGGGTTCACTGAAGCTTTCTTT
.	TRBV30	TRBJ2-7	.	CAWSGDMREQYF	TGTGCCTGGAGCGGGGACATGCGGGAGCAGTACTTC
.	TRBV7-2	TRBJ2-7	.	CASSLGPGNYEQYF	TGTGCCAGCAGCTTAGGGCCTGGCAACTACGAGCAGTACTTC
TRBD1	TRBV29-1	TRBJ1-2	few	CSAREGAGYTF	TGCAGCGCTCGGGAGGGGGCCGGCTACACCTTC
.	TRBV6-6	TRBJ1-4	.	CASSYPKGVNGEKLFF	TGTGCCAGCAGTTACCCCAAAGGGGTAAACGGTGAAAAACTGTTTTTT
.	TRBV6-5	TRBJ1-5	.	CASSYAGLEPQHF	TGTGCCAGCAGTTACGCCGGACTGGAGCCCCAGCATTTT
.	TRBV27	TRBJ1-6	.	CASSLKAGNSPLHF	TGTGCCAGCAGTTTAAAGGCGGGAAATTCACCCCTCCACTTT
.	TRBV6-5	TRBJ1-4	few	CASSPGPGGEKLFF	TGTGCCAGCAGTCCAGGGCCCGGGGGTGAAAAACTGTTTTTT
TRBD1	TRBV6-5	TRBJ1-2	.	CASRQTGPYGYTF	TGTGCCAGCAGACAGACAGGGCCCTATGGCTACACCTTC
TRBD2	TRBV9	TRBJ2-1	.	CASSVVPSGGGGNEQFF	TGTGCCAGCAGCGTAGTCCCTAGCGGGGGCGGGGGGAATGAGCAGTTCTTC
TRBD1	TRBV14	TRBJ2-3	.	CASSSRDRSDTQYF	TGTGCCAGCAGCAGCCGGGACAGGTCAGATACGCAGTATTTT
.	TRBV19	TRBJ2-2	.	CASSIGRDRPGELFF	TGTGCCAGTAGTATTGGCAGGGATAGACCCGGGGAGCTGTTTTTT
.	TRBV5-1	TRBJ2-7	few	CASASLEGYPYF	TGCGCCAGCGCGAGTCTAGAGGGTTATCCGTACTTC
.	TRBV27	TRBJ1-2	.	CASSLLFLGQKKVGYTF	TGTGCCAGCAGTTTGCTCTTTCTTGGACAGAAGAAGGTGGGCTACACCTTC
.	TRBV7-2	TRBJ2-5	.	CASSLVAGAQETQYF	TGTGCCAGCAGCTTAGTGGCGGGGGCCCAAGAGACCCAGTACTTC
TRBD1	TRBV7-9	TRBJ2-7	.	CASSYTGGTAYEQYF	TGTGCCAGCAGCTACACAGGGGGAACCGCCTACGAGCAGTACTTC
.	TRBV7-2	TRBJ2-7	.	CASSSHALAGEQYF	TGTGCCAGCAGCTCCCACGCCCTCGCGGGGGAGCAGTACTTC
.	TRBV2	TRBJ2-7	.	CASLRTDKPYEQYF	TGTGCCAGCCTGAGGACAGACAAACCCTACGAGCAGTACTTC
TRBD1	TRBV7-8	TRBJ1-1	.	CASSYTGDTNVGREAFF	TGTGCCAGCAGTTATACAGGGGATACGAATGTCGGGCGTGAAGCTTTCTTT
TRBD1	TRBV5-4	TRBJ2-5	few	CASSPGQDPETQYF	TGTGCCAGCAGCCCGGGACAGGACCCTGAGACCCAGTACTTC
.	TRBV30	TRBJ2-7	.	CASQRGLRSGEQYF	TGTGCCTCCCAACGTGGGTTAAGATCGGGCGAGCAGTACTTC
.	TRBV5-4	TRBJ1-1	once	CASSLGRSMNTEAFF	TGTGCCAGCAGCTTGGGTCGGAGCATGAACACTGAAGCTTTCTTT
.	TRBV19	TRBJ1-5	.	CASSIRITGYDSNQPQHF	TGTGCCAGTAGTATACGAATTACAGGGTACGATAGCAATCAGCCCCAGCATTTT
.	TRBV6-5	TRBJ2-1	.	CASTRQSEQFF	TGTGCCAGCACCCGACAGAGCGAGCAGTTCTTC
TRBD1	TRBV10-3	TRBJ1-5	.	CAISATGEGQPQHF	TGTGCCATCAGTGCGACAGGGGAAGGTCAGCCCCAGCATTTT
.	TRBV6-6	TRBJ1-1	.	CASNNGRQSAFF	TGTGCCAGCAACAACGGGAGGCAGTCGGCTTTCTTT
.	TRBV28	TRBJ2-1	.	CASRGAGRASSSYNEQFF	TGTGCCAGCAGGGGGGCAGGGAGGGCTTCGAGCTCCTACAATGAGCAGTTCTTC
TRBD1	TRBV6-1	TRBJ1-5	.	CASIPDRNQPQHF	TGTGCCAGCATCCCGGACAGGAATCAGCCCCAGCATTTT
.	TRBV5-1	TRBJ2-7	.	CASRAGLAYEQYF	TGCGCCAGCAGAGCAGGGCTCGCCTACGAGCAGTACTTC
TRBD1	TRBV9	TRBJ1-6	.	CASSARQGDSPLHF	TGTGCCAGCAGCGCCAGACAGGGTGATTCACCCCTCCACTTT